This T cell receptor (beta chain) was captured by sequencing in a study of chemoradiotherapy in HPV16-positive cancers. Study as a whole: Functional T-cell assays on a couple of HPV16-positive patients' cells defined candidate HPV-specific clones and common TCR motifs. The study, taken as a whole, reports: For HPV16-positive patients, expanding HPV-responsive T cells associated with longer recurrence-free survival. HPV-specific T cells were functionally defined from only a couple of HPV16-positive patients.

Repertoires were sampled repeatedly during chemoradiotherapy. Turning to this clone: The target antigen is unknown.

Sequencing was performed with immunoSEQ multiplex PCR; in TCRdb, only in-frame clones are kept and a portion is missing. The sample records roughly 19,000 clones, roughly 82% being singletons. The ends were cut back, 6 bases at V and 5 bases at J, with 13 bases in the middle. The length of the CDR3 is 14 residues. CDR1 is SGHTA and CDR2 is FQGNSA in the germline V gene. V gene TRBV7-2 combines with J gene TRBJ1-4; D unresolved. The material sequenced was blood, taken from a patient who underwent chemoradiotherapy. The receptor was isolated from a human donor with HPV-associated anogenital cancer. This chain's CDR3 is CASRSGPSNEKLFF. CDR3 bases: TGTGCCAGCAGGTCCGGGCCCTCAAATGAAAAACTGTTTTTT.